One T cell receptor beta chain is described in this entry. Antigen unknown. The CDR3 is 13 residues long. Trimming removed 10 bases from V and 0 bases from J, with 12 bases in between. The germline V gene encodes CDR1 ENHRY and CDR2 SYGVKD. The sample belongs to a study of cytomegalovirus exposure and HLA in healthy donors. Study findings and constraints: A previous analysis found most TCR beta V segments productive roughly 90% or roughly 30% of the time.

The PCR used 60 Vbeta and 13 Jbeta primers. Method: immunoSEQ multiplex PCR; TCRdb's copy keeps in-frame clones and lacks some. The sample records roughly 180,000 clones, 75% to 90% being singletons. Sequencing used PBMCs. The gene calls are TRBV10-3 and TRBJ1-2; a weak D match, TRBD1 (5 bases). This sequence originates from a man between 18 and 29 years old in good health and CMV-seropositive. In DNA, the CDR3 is TGTGCCAGCACCGGGACTGCTAACTATGGCTACACCTTC. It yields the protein CASTGTANYGYTF.